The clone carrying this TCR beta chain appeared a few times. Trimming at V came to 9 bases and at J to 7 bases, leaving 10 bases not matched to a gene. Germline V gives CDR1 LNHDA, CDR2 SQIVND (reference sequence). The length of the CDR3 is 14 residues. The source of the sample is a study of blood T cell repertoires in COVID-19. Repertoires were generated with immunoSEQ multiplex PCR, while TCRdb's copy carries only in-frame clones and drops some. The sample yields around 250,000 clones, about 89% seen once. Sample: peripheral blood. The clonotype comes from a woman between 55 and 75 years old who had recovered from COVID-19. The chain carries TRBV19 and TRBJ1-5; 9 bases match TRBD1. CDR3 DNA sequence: TGTGCCAGCACCGTACAGGGGGCGATCCAGCCCCAGCATTTT. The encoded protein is CASTVQGAIQPQHF.